A selection of T cell receptor beta chains follows, all from one sample in a study of blood T cell dynamics during melanoma immunotherapy. Libraries were prepared by immunoSEQ multiplex PCR; TCRdb keeps only in-frame clonotypes and omits some of them. The sample shows 8,500 to 11,000 clones, around 85% of them seen only once. The sequencing here drew on blood, taken from a patient treated with checkpoint blockade. All receptors derive from a human donor with melanoma. Each CDR3 is given with its conserved first and last residue. The D gene is left open where the match is weak. A row's size may be missing; if present it is once, few, many or a size class.

size,V,D,J,CDR3
NA,TRBV19,NA,TRBJ2-2,CASRTQGRTGELFF
NA,TRBV19,TRBD2,TRBJ2-1,CASRVLAGAYNEQFF
NA,TRBV6-1,TRBD1,TRBJ1-5,CASRAGQGVKPQHF
NA,TRBV5-1,NA,TRBJ2-7,CASSWGLGQGTYEQYF
NA,TRBV19,NA,TRBJ1-1,CASIAGSGNTEAFF
once,TRBV9,NA,TRBJ2-7,CASSVNPGSYEQYF
NA,TRBV6-1,NA,TRBJ1-3,CASSETGAGNTIYF
NA,TRBV6-1,TRBD1,TRBJ2-7,CASSTYTGGEQYF
NA,TRBV18,NA,TRBJ1-1,CASSPFLGPRSTEAFF
NA,TRBV18,NA,TRBJ2-4,CASSPIGGSGSKNIQYF
NA,TRBV11-1,NA,TRBJ2-7,CASSSGRSYEQYF
NA,TRBV2,NA,TRBJ2-5,CASNGDRWKETQYF
NA,TRBV5-6,NA,TRBJ1-1,CASSYQRNTEAFF
NA,TRBV11-2,TRBD1,TRBJ2-5,CASSSRTGQETQYF
NA,TRBV5-4,NA,TRBJ2-2,CASSFEGTGELFF
NA,TRBV13,NA,TRBJ2-1,CASSLYNAGPYNEQFF
NA,TRBV5-6,TRBD2,TRBJ2-1,CASSFPSGVYNEQFF
NA,TRBV28,NA,TRBJ1-3,CASSHDRRSGDTIYF
NA,TRBV11-2,TRBD1,TRBJ1-5,CASSTYRGGNQPQHF
once,TRBV6-5,NA,TRBJ2-1,CASRLQGGVLNEQFF
NA,TRBV9,NA,TRBJ2-7,CASSPQGGTVSYEQYF
once,TRBV7-9,TRBD1,TRBJ2-1,CASSSSGQAYNEQFF
NA,TRBV7-9,NA,TRBJ2-1,CASSGYGQIGEQFF
NA,TRBV27,TRBD2,TRBJ2-3,CASSFRTSGISTDTQYF
NA,TRBV10-3,TRBD1,TRBJ2-5,CAIGTGQETQYF
NA,TRBV6-1,NA,TRBJ2-7,CASSYQVAYEQYF
NA,TRBV11-2,NA,TRBJ1-2,CASSGPVVRYGYTF
NA,TRBV15,NA,TRBJ2-2,CATSRGRAATNTGELFF
NA,TRBV18,TRBD1,TRBJ2-2,CASSPGQPNTGELFF
NA,TRBV18,NA,TRBJ2-3,CASSPREVTDTQYF
once,TRBV19,TRBD2,TRBJ2-3,CASKGGSFTDTQYF
NA,TRBV5-8,TRBD1,TRBJ1-1,CASSPGTGGRGNTEAFF
NA,TRBV27,NA,TRBJ1-5,CASSFRGLSNQPQHF
NA,TRBV6-5,TRBD2,TRBJ2-1,CASSLLAGTHNEQFF
NA,TRBV2,NA,TRBJ2-2,CASSPVRATGELFF
NA,TRBV5-4,NA,TRBJ1-4,CASSPNDRSEKLFF
NA,TRBV18,NA,TRBJ1-1,CASSPINTEAFF
NA,TRBV5-4,TRBD1,TRBJ1-4,CASSLRGQGAGGNEKLFF
NA,TRBV5-1,NA,TRBJ2-1,CASSLSPNSYNEQFF
NA,TRBV9,NA,TRBJ2-5,CASSVEGAAQETQYF
few,TRBV5-1,NA,TRBJ1-1,CASSSRVGGTEAFF
once,TRBV11-2,NA,TRBJ2-5,CASRAPGAGETQYF
NA,TRBV6-7,NA,TRBJ2-1,CASSYSPLNEQFF
NA,TRBV6-5,TRBD1,TRBJ2-2,CASSWDRSNTGELFF
NA,TRBV7-2,TRBD2,TRBJ2-1,CASSLATSGGYNEQFF
NA,TRBV2,TRBD1,TRBJ1-6,CASSGGDRRSSPLHF
NA,TRBV6-1,NA,TRBJ2-7,CASSPPRGGGEQYF
NA,TRBV9,NA,TRBJ2-3,CASSVVQGGPLTDTQYF
NA,TRBV6-6,NA,TRBJ1-5,CASSYSGGAGQPQHF
NA,TRBV4-1,NA,TRBJ1-6,CASSQESNSPLHF
once,TRBV2,NA,TRBJ2-7,CASSEPFSYEQYF